This entry concerns a single TCR beta chain. The antigen remains unidentified. In germline, CDR1 is KGHSH, CDR2 LQKENI. V was clipped by 2 bases and J by 7 bases; unmatched bases: 8. The CDR3 has 15 amino acids. The data derive from a study of cytomegalovirus exposure and HLA in healthy donors. Background on the study: Samples from HLA-typed donors yielded approximately 80 million unique TCRs in an early data release.

PCR primers comprised 60 Vbeta and 13 Jbeta primers. Sequencing was performed with immunoSEQ multiplex PCR; in TCRdb, only in-frame clones are kept and a portion is missing. The table shows approximately 140,000 clones, with around 80% occurring only once. Study results and caveats: High specificity and sensitivity for cytomegalovirus status were reported for the classifier. Testing in vitro showed a few CMV-associated chains specific for CMV antigens. About 87% or about 30% of the time was how often most TCR beta V segments were productive, according to an earlier analysis.

This chain connects TRBV18 to TRBJ2-7; 10 bases map to TRBD2. Material for sequencing was PBMCs. This TCR came from a woman in her 50s in good health and CMV-seronegative. The DNA for the CDR3 is TGTGCCAGCTCACCAATGAGCGGGAGGGCCAAAGAGCAGTACTTC. Its protein is CASSPMSGRAKEQYF.